Included here is one TCR beta chain sequence, with context. This sample was taken from a study of blood T cell repertoires in COVID-19. Looking at the study overall: Samples taken during acute and convalescent COVID-19 were collected in the United States, Italy and Spain.

Methods used by the authors: Reference gene primer amplification in the assay estimated nucleated cell counts. The protocol was immunoSEQ multiplex PCR, while the TCRdb copy is restricted to in-frame clones and leaves out a portion. The V and J calls and the clone size are those of that table, but D and trimming were determined from the DNA. The table has about 50,000 clones, less than 90% seen once; the top ten hold about 16%. This clonotype was obtained from a human donor with active COVID-19. The donor label of this sample is uncertain. Specimen: peripheral blood.

The CDR3 sequence is CASSQTGRSNVLTF. As DNA, the CDR3 is TGTGCCAGCAGCCAGACAGGAAGGTCCAACGTCCTGACTTTC. This chain joins TRBV14 and TRBJ2-6; TRBD1 might be the D (6 bases). The CDR3 length is 14 residues. Germline values: CDR1 SGHDN, CDR2 FVKESK. Deletions cut 3 bases from V and 8 bases from J, with 11 bases between. The variable domain in full, completed from reference TRBV14 and TRBJ2-6, reads EAGVTQFPSHSVIEKGQTVTLRCDPISGHDNLYWYRRVMGKEIKFLLHFVKESKQDESGMPNNRFLAERTGGTYSTLKVQPAELEDSGVYFCASSQTGRSNVLTFGAGSRLTVL.